This TCR beta chain was identified during a study of CD8 T cells in Susac syndrome. As concerns this clonotype: The antigen remains undetermined.

Germline V lookup: CDR1 SGHDN, CDR2 FVKESK. V was clipped by 3 bases and J by 1 base, with 9 bases between them. The CDR3 is 14 amino acids. Overall study results and limits: TCR sequencing and HLA analysis covered a relatively small number of individuals.

Random hexamers were used to reverse transcribe an amount of roughly 0.45 to 1 ug RNA. The CDR3 of TCR beta was amplified by immunoSEQ multiplex PCR across 54 Vbeta and 13 Jbeta. TCRdb called the immunoSEQ multiplex PCR reads again in MiXCR, with one record for every CDR3 protein. This table holds about 250,000 distinct CDR3 sequences, just under 95% found once. Sequencing of TCR beta, carried out with a high-throughput approach, was applied to CD8+ and CD4+ T cells from the blood. The sequence derives from a human donor with multiple sclerosis. Material for sequencing was CD4+ T cells from PBMCs. The V and J genes are TRBV14 and TRBJ1-1; D gene uncertain. CDR3 in amino acids: CASSHRAANTEAFF. The CDR3 coding sequence is TGTGCCAGCAGCCATCGGGCAGCGAACACTGAAGCTTTCTTT.